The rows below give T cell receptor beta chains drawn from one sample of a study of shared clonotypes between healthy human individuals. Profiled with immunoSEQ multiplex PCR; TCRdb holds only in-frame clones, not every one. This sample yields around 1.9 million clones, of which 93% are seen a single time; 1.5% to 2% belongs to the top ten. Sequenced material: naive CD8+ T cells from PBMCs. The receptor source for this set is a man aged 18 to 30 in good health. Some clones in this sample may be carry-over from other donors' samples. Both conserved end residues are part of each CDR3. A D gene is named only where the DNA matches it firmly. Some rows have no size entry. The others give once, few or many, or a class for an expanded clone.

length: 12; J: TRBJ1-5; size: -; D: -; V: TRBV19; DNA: TGTGCCAGTAGTATGAACGGTCAGCCCCAGCATTTT; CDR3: CASSMNGQPQHF
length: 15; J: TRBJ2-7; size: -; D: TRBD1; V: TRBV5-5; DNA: TGTGCCAGCAGCATCCTGACAGGGGTGGCCTACGAGCAGTACTTC; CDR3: CASSILTGVAYEQYF
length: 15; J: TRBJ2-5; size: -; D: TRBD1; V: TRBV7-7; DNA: TGTGCCAGCAGCTTAGGGGAACAGGGGTGGGAGACCCAGTACTTC; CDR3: CASSLGEQGWETQYF
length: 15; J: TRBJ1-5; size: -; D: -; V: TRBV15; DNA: TGTGCCACCAGCAGAGGAAGGGGAATAAATCAGCCCCAGCATTTT; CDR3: CATSRGRGINQPQHF
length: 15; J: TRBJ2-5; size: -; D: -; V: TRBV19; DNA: TGTGCCAGTAGTACCCCACCAGGGGGGGAAGAGACCCAGTACTTC; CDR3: CASSTPPGGEETQYF
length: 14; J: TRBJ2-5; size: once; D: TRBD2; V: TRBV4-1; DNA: TGCGCCAGCAGCCAACTAGCGGCGATAGGGACCCAGTACTTC; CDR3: CASSQLAAIGTQYF
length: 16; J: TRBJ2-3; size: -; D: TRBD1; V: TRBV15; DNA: TGTGCCACCAGCAGAGATTGGGTAAGGGGGCAAGATACGCAGTATTTT; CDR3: CATSRDWVRGQDTQYF
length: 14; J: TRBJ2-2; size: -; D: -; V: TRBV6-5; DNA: TGTGCCAGCAGTTTTGGCAGGAACACCGGGGAGCTGTTTTTT; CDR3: CASSFGRNTGELFF
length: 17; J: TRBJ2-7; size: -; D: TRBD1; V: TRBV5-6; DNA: TGTGCCAGCAGCCCCAGCTTATTGACAGGGGACATCTACGAGCAGTACTTC; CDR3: CASSPSLLTGDIYEQYF
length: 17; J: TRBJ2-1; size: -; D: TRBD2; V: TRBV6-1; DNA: TGTGCCAGCAGTGACGGACTAGCGGGAGGATCCTACAATGAGCAGTTCTTC; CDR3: CASSDGLAGGSYNEQFF
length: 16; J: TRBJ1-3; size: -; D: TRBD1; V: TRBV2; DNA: TGTGCCAGCAGGGACAGGGGGCGCGTCTCTGGAAACACCATATATTTT; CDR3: CASRDRGRVSGNTIYF
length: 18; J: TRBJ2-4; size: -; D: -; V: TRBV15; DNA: TGTGCCACCAGCAGAGAAGTCAGGACCGACCTAGCCAAAAACATTCAGTACTTC; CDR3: CATSREVRTDLAKNIQYF
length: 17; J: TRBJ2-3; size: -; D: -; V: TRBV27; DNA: TGTGCCAGCAGTTTATTAGGGCCCTCTTCTAGCACAGATACGCAGTATTTT; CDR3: CASSLLGPSSSTDTQYF
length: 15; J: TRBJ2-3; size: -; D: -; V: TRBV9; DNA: TGTGCCAGCAGTGAGGACCCTTCTTTTACAGATACGCAGTATTTT; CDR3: CASSEDPSFTDTQYF
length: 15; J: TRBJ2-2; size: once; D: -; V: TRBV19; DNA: TGTGCCAGTAGCTCCCCTTGGGAGAACACCGGGGAGCTGTTTTTT; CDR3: CASSSPWENTGELFF
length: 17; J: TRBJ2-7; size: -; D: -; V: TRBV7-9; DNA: TGTGCCAGCAGCGGCAGGGGGGGACTCTCCCGCATGTCTCAGCAGTACTTC; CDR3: CASSGRGGLSRMSQQYF